The sequence of this TCR beta chain was determined in a study of OX40 agonist ivuxolimab in advanced cancers. Background on the study: Three patients responded partially, comprising one with hepatocellular carcinoma and two with cutaneous melanoma. The study, taken as a whole, reports: Dosing at 0.1 to 3.0 mg/kg was accompanied by clonal expansion of CD4+ and CD8+ blood T cells by week 6. The authors did not determine the antigen specificity of the expanded peripheral T cells. Clonal expansion was among the lowest in partial responders at 0.1-3.0 mg/kg, especially CD8+.

This clone was picked up one time. Its antigen is still unknown. Some clones are missing from TCRdb's copy, which holds only in-frame ones; the method was immunoSEQ multiplex PCR. The data hold fewer than 55,000 clones, with approximately 80% observed a single time. The CDR3 loop spans 14 amino acids. Germline CDR1 reads MNHNS; CDR2 reads SASEGT. V shed 6 bases, J shed 7 bases, and the junction held 11 bases outside the gene matches. The chain is built from TRBV6-1 and TRBJ1-2; 7 bases fit TRBD1. The receptor comes from an adult with an advanced solid tumor such as melanoma, head and neck, liver or kidney cancer. This specimen consisted of CD4+ or CD8+ T cells sorted from blood, obtained in a trial of the OX40 agonist ivuxolimab. In DNA form, the CDR3 reads TGTGCCAGCAGCGTTGACAGGGCAAAGGGTGGCTACACCTTC. This translates into CASSVDRAKGGYTF.